This TCR beta chain derives from a study of cytomegalovirus exposure and HLA in healthy donors. Study overall: There were about 85 million unique TCRs (from HLA-typed donors) in an early data release. Findings and limits, study-wide: Some V segments could not be told apart, so they were left out, TRBV6-2 and TRBV6-3 among them. A later analysis linked a missense variant in DCLRE1C to the trimming of TCR beta V and J genes. A later analysis showed HLA-associated TCR beta chains outstripping equally common others in clonal expansion.

Germline-derived CDR1 and CDR2 are LNHDA and SQIVND (reference sequence). The V end was cut by 4 bases, the J end by 0 bases, with 10 bases between. The CDR3 covers 15 residues. Remarks on this clone: What it recognizes is unknown.

Researchers ran the PCR with 60 Vbeta and 13 Jbeta primers. The assay was immunoSEQ multiplex PCR, and TCRdb's table has in-frame clones only and misses some. This sample's table reports under 40,000 clones. The sequencing input was PBMCs. The origin of this receptor is a woman in her thirties or forties in good health and CMV-seropositive. The chain is built from TRBV19 and TRBJ2-1, with D perhaps TRBD1 (5 bases). CDR3 protein: CASSKRQSSYNEQFF. The CDR3 nucleotides read TGTGCCAGTAGTAAACGACAGAGCTCCTACAATGAGCAGTTCTTC.